This record covers a single T cell receptor (beta chain). Its antigen is undetermined. Germline CDR1 reads DFQATT; CDR2 reads SNEGSKA (reference sequence). After removal of 5 bases from V and 0 bases from J, the junction contained 6 bases not matched to a gene. The CDR3 is 14 residues long. cDNA libraries of TCR beta carried unique molecular identifiers. TCRdb fed the PCR reads into MiXCR, producing one record per CDR3 protein. The sample shows 450,000 or so distinct CDR3 sequences, approximately 45% of them seen only once. These data are taken from a study of post-analysis software for immune sequencing data. The study, taken as a whole, reports: A handful of TRBV segments were significantly more frequent in patients than in controls. TRBV5-6, TRBV5-1 and TRBV20-1 were among these segments.

The sequenced sample was blood. The chain recombines TRBV20-1 with TRBJ2-7; 8 nucleotides match TRBD2. The TCR sequence derives from a girl between 10 and 17 years old with multiple sclerosis. CDR3 loop: CSALTSVSSYEQYF. The DNA of the CDR3 is TGCAGTGCTTTGACTAGCGTGAGCTCCTACGAGCAGTACTTC.